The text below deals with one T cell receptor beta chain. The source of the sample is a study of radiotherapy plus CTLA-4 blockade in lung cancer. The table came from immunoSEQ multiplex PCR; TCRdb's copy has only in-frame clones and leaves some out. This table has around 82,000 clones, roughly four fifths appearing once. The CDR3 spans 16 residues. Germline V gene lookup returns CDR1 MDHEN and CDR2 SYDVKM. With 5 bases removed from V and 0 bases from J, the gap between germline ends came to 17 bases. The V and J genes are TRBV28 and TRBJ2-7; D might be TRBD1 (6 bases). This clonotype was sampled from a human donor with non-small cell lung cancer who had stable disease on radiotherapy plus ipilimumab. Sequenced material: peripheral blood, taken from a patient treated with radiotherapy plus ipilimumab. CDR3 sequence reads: CASSQPSGQPSYEQYF. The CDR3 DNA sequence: TGTGCCAGCAGTCAGCCCTCGGGACAACCCTCCTACGAGCAGTACTTC.